A single sample gave rise to the 24 T cell receptor beta chains below, sequenced in a study of cytomegalovirus exposure and HLA in healthy donors. 13 Jbeta primers and 60 Vbeta primers were used for the PCR. Here immunoSEQ multiplex PCR was the method, and the copy in TCRdb shows in-frame clones only, minus some. There are some 150,000 clones in the sample; roughly three quarters occur only once, and under 4.5% lies in the top ten. The sample taken for sequencing was PBMCs. These receptors were taken from a man aged 18 to 30 in good health and CMV-seronegative.

The chain recombines TRBV11-3 with TRBJ2-2; D remains unclear. The V end was cut by 1 base, the J end by 5 bases, with 8 bases between. Germline CDR1 SGHNT, CDR2 YENEEA. The CDR3 length is 14 residues. In nucleotides, the CDR3 is TGTGCCAGCAGCTTAGCGCGAGCTACCGGGGAGCTGTTTTTT. It codes for CASSLARATGELFF.

This clone has more than one count but fewer than ten. The gene calls are TRBV2 and TRBJ1-5; D remains ambiguous. Trimming shortened V by 2 bases and J by 4 bases, and 6 bases separated the two germline ends. The CDR3 is 13 residues long. CDR1 and CDR2 from the germline V gene are SNHLY and FYNNEI. This CDR3 is CASSELRNQPQHF. Here the CDR3 DNA reads TGTGCCAGCAGTGAATTGAGGAATCAGCCCCAGCATTTT.

The rearrangement joins TRBV27 to TRBJ2-1; TRBD2 agrees at 9 bases. CDR3 length equals 15 residues. Looked up from germline, CDR1 is MNHEY and CDR2 is SMNVEV (reference sequence). Trimming removed 3 bases from V and 3 bases from J; junction bases left unmatched: 3. The CDR3 DNA follows: TGTGCCAGCAGTTTGGGCGGGAGGGGCTACAATGAGCAGTTCTTC. It yields the protein CASSLGGRGYNEQFF.

This chain joins TRBV7-9 and TRBJ1-2; TRBD1 might be the D (5 bases). The V end was cut by 2 bases, the J end by 2 bases, with 9 bases between. This CDR3 comprises 14 residues. CDR1 and CDR2 from the germline V gene are SEHNR and FQNEAQ (reference sequence). Here the CDR3 reads CASSLYDRNYGYTF. The DNA of the CDR3 is TGTGCCAGCAGCTTATACGACAGAAACTATGGCTACACCTTC.

The chain joins TRBV18 to TRBJ2-1; 11 bases align to TRBD1. From germline, CDR1 is KGHSH and CDR2 LQKENI. V trimming: 5 bases; J trimming: 8 bases; junction bases outside the gene matches: 8. The CDR3 loop spans 15 amino acids. The CDR3 loop is CASSLGTGGEDEQFF. The CDR3 region has the DNA TGTGCCAGCTCATTGGGGACAGGGGGAGAGGATGAGCAGTTCTTC.

The J gene is TRBJ2-1, the V gene TRBV5-4, with D perhaps matching TRBD2 (5 bases). Per the germline V gene, CDR1 is SGHNT and CDR2 is YYREEE (reference sequence). The V and J ends lost 2 bases and 3 bases respectively, with 9 bases between them. This CDR3 spans 14 amino acids. The CDR3 is CASSFELDYNEQFF. CDR3 DNA: TGTGCCAGCAGCTTTGAACTAGACTACAATGAGCAGTTCTTC.

The J gene is TRBJ2-1, the V gene TRBV19; perhaps TRBD1 as D (5 bases). Per germline, CDR1 LNHDA and CDR2 SQIVND (reference sequence). Deletions cut 7 bases from V and 3 bases from J, with 10 bases between. The CDR3 totals 13 residues. CDR3 region: CASKGQLYNEQFF. The CDR3 DNA follows: TGTGCCAGTAAAGGACAACTCTACAATGAGCAGTTCTTC.

A few counts support this clone. The rearrangement links TRBV28 to TRBJ2-7; tentative D call: TRBD1 (6 bases). This CDR3 is built from 16 residues. V lost 5 bases and J 3 bases, leaving 20 bases between the germline ends. CDR1 is MDHEN and CDR2 is SYDVKM in the germline V gene. CDR3 in amino acids: CASSPPDRFSYYEQYF. CDR3 DNA sequence: TGTGCCAGCAGTCCCCCAGACAGGTTCTCCTACTACGAGCAGTACTTC. The full variable domain, in which reference TRBV28 and TRBJ2-7 provide the parts outside the CDR3, is DVKVTQSSRYLVKRTGEKVFLECVQDMDHENMFWYRQDPGLGLRLIYFSYDVKMKEKGDIPEGYSVSREKKERFSLILESASTNQTSMYLCASSPPDRFSYYEQYFGPGTRLTVT.

The CDR3 nucleotides read TGTGCCAGTAGTATAGATAGGCTAGCCATCTACGAGCAGTACTTC. Its translation: CASSIDRLAIYEQYF. The rearrangement uses TRBV19 and TRBJ2-7; possibly TRBD2 for D (5 bases). V lost 0 bases, J lost 3 bases, and 12 bases lay in between. Germline assignment: CDR1 LNHDA and CDR2 SQIVND (reference sequence). The CDR3 length is 15 residues. Filled out from reference TRBV19 and TRBJ2-7, the complete variable domain reads DGGITQSPKYLFRKEGQNVTLSCEQNLNHDAMYWYRQDPGQGLRLIYYSQIVNDFQKGDIAEGYSVSREKKESFPLTVTSAQKNPTAFYLCASSIDRLAIYEQYFGPGTRLTVT.

This chain connects TRBV30 to TRBJ2-7; tentative D call: TRBD2 (6 bases). The CDR3 is 14 amino acids. The ends were cut back, 0 bases at V and 9 bases at J, with 18 bases in the middle. Per the germline V gene, CDR1 is GTSNPN and CDR2 is SVGIG (reference sequence). The CDR3 protein is CAWSVRGIIRPQYF. The CDR3 nucleotides are TGTGCCTGGAGTGTACGGGGGATCATAAGGCCGCAGTACTTC.

There are a few counts of this clone. The chain has TRBV11-3 and TRBJ2-1, with 9 positions matching TRBD2. This CDR3 is 14 amino acids long. CDR1 is SGHNT and CDR2 is YENEEA in the germline V gene. Germline trimming cut 5 bases from V and 6 bases from J; bases unmatched to any gene: 5. The CDR3 loop is CASSLRGGGNEQFF. Written as DNA, the CDR3 is TGTGCCAGCAGCCTGCGCGGGGGGGGCAATGAGCAGTTCTTC.

This clone was observed a few times. This chain uses TRBV7-2 with TRBJ2-7, with TRBD2 as a possible D gene (6 bases). From germline, CDR1 is SGHTA and CDR2 FQGNSA. V was trimmed by 0 bases and J by 1 base, leaving 10 bases between them. This CDR3 contains 15 residues. CDR3: CASSLAGTPSYEQYF. CDR3 nucleotide sequence: TGTGCCAGCAGCTTAGCCGGGACTCCGTCCTACGAGCAGTACTTC.

The V and J genes are TRBV21-1 and TRBJ1-2. TRBV21-1 is a pseudogene. The length of the CDR3 is 14 residues. The CDR3 DNA is TGTGCCAGCAGCAAAGAAAAGGAGAACTATGGCTACACCTTC. It specifies CASSKEKENYGYTF.

The chain has TRBV5-6 and TRBJ2-2; no definite D call. Germline loops: CDR1 SGHDT, CDR2 YYEEEE. The CDR3 covers 16 residues. Deletions cut 2 bases from V and 4 bases from J, with 15 bases between. CDR3 bases: TGTGCCAGCAGCTTTGGGCCCCTTTTGAGCACCGGGGAGCTGTTTTTT. Residues: CASSFGPLLSTGELFF.

The genes are TRBV11-2 and TRBJ2-5; possibly TRBD1 for D (5 bases). Germline CDR1 reads SGHAT; CDR2 reads FQNNGV. The CDR3 covers 13 residues. The ends were cut back, 1 base at V and 7 bases at J, with 10 bases in the middle. CDR3 amino acids: CASSLVGQGTQYF. The CDR3 DNA reads TGTGCCAGCAGCTTAGTGGGCCAGGGGACCCAGTACTTC.

The chain uses TRBV19 and TRBJ1-1; a weak D match, TRBD1 (5 bases). The CDR3 consists of 12 residues. Germline V gene data show CDR1 as LNHDA and CDR2 as SQIVND (reference sequence). The V end was cut by 5 bases, the J end by 11 bases, with 15 bases between. The CDR3 nucleotides are TGTGCCAGTAGTCGCGACAGTCCTGGGGCTTTCTTT. Its protein is CASSRDSPGAFF.

In this sample, this clone turned up once. This rearrangement joins TRBV30 to TRBJ1-2; 9 nucleotides agree with TRBD1. V lost 8 bases to trimming and J lost 5 bases; unmatched junction nucleotides: 9. Per the germline V gene, CDR1 is GTSNPN and CDR2 is SVGIG (reference sequence). The CDR3 has 13 amino acids. CDR3 bases: TGTGCCGAAATAATGGACAGGGGTTATGGCTACACCTTC. This translates into CAEIMDRGYGYTF.

The chain combines TRBV29-1 with TRBJ2-1, with 13 bases identical to TRBD2. The V gene's germline CDR1 is SQVTM and CDR2 ANQGSEA. V gave up 4 bases and J gave up 6 bases; unmatched junction bases: 6. The length of the CDR3 is 15 residues. The CDR3 DNA reads as TGCAGCGTTGCCCCACTAGCGGGAGGGATCAATGAGCAGTTCTTC. It encodes CSVAPLAGGINEQFF.

The chain combines TRBV5-1 with TRBJ2-4, with D possibly TRBD2 on 6 matching bases. Trimming cost V 4 bases and J 2 bases, with 16 bases left between them. CDR3 length: 16 amino acids. Germline V lookup: CDR1 SGHRS, CDR2 YFSETQ. As DNA, the CDR3 is TGCGCCAGCAGCCCTGGCGGGGACCTAACCAAAAACATTCAGTACTTC. The encoded protein is CASSPGGDLTKNIQYF.

This clone was seen a handful of times. The J gene is TRBJ1-4, the V gene TRBV18, with D possibly TRBD1 on 6 matching bases. The germline CDR1 and CDR2 sequences are KGHSH and LQKENI. CDR3 length: 16 residues. Trimming cost V 6 bases and J 2 bases, with 16 bases left between them. CDR3 amino acids: CASSFRTGSTNEKLFF. The CDR3 DNA is TGTGCCAGCTCGTTCCGCACAGGGTCGACTAATGAAAAACTGTTTTTT.

This clone was observed a handful of times. This rearrangement joins TRBV2 to TRBJ2-3; 7 nucleotides match TRBD2. Germline V CDR1 and CDR2: SNHLY, FYNNEI. There are 15 residues in the CDR3. J gave up 1 base and V 4 bases, and 5 bases lay outside the gene matches. The CDR3 DNA is TGTGCCAGCAGTGTCCTCCGGGGGGGCACAGATACGCAGTATTTT. Translated, it gives CASSVLRGGTDTQYF. Based on the CDR3 plus reference TRBV2 and TRBJ2-3, the full variable domain is EPEVTQTPSHQVTQMGQEVILRCVPISNHLYFYWYRQILGQKVEFLVSFYNNEISEKSEIFDDQFSVERPDGSNFTLKIRSTKLEDSAMYFCASSVLRGGTDTQYFGPGTRLTVL.

The chain uses TRBV10-3 and TRBJ2-3, with 13 bases that match TRBD2. The CDR3 is 13 residues long. CDR1 is ENHRY and CDR2 is SYGVKD in the germline V gene. V lost 10 bases, J lost 6 bases, and 4 bases stayed unmatched. The CDR3 DNA is TGTGCCACCCGGACTAGCGGGAGCGATACGCAGTATTTT. It is translated as CATRTSGSDTQYF.

The chain couples TRBV9 to TRBJ2-2, with D possibly TRBD1 on 6 matching bases. V lost 0 bases to trimming and J lost 0 bases, with 12 bases between them. Per the germline V gene, CDR1 is SGDLS and CDR2 is YYNGEE. This CDR3 comprises 17 residues. The CDR3 protein is CASSVVRTEPNTGELFF. In DNA form, the CDR3 reads TGTGCCAGCAGCGTAGTCCGGACAGAGCCGAACACCGGGGAGCTGTTTTTT.

J is TRBJ1-4 and V is TRBV5-1; D perhaps matches TRBD1 (6 bases). Germline CDR1 SGHRS, CDR2 YFSETQ. V lost 3 bases, J lost 6 bases, and 12 bases lay in between. This CDR3 contains 14 residues. The CDR3 DNA reads TGCGCCAGCAGCTCCGGCGCAGGGGATGAAAAACTGTTTTTT. Translation gives CASSSGAGDEKLFF.